In this sample, the clone carrying this T cell receptor (beta chain) turned up a few times. Sequence at one end of the junction differs from germline and may be a read error. Both iRepertoire HTBI primers and Arm-PCR of CDR3 regions were used to build the TCR beta libraries. TCRdb reprocessed the multiplex PCR reads via MiXCR and lists one record per CDR3 protein. The sample consists of 350,000 to 400,000 distinct CDR3 sequences, roughly 17% of them appearing once. This sample was taken from a study of regulatory T cells in long-lasting Graves disease. This CDR3 has 18 amino acids. CDR1 is LGHNA and CDR2 is YNFKEQ in the germline V gene. Time point defined: newly diagnosed GD, antithyroid drugs for less than 3 months. PBMC-derived RNA was used for the TCR library. The same data also went into a second study, on T cells in Graves' hyperthyroidism and ophthalmopathy. That work states: Graves' hyperthyroidism qualified as stable when ophthalmopathy did not progress within 18 months. Patients showing uncontrolled infection, other autoimmune disease, pregnancy or lactation were ineligible. Every diagnosis used clinical symptoms, serum thyroxine and TRAb, thyroid ultrasound and orbital computed tomography. Initially, a first-round RT-PCR of the TCR CDR3 employed the HTBI primer set.

The chain combines TRBV4-2 with TRBJ1-6; D is undetermined. The source of this sequence is a young woman with Graves disease. The input for sequencing was peripheral blood mononuclear cells (PBMCs), taken at new diagnosis, from a patient treated with antithyroid drugs. CDR3 amino acids: CASTPPEGLLSYNSPLYF. In DNA form, the CDR3 reads TGTGCCAGCACGCCGCCCGAGGGTCTTCTGTCCTATAATTCACCCCTCTACTTT.